The source of this T cell receptor beta chain is a study of immune cell composition in non-small cell lung cancer. The study, taken as a whole, reports: Squamous lung tumours showed higher top 10 clone scores and clonality than adenocarcinomas.

The CDR3 covers 15 residues. CDR1 is MGHRA and CDR2 is YSYEKL in the germline V gene. The ends were cut back, 1 base at V and 3 bases at J, with 10 bases in the middle. This clone turned up a few times. As yet, its antigen is unknown. Clones were sequenced by immunoSEQ multiplex PCR, and TCRdb holds only the in-frame ones, with some missing. The table records about 2,500 clones, 76% of them present only once. The source is a human donor with non-small cell lung cancer. V is TRBV4-1 and J is TRBJ1-5, with D uncertain. The sequenced sample was lung tumor tissue. CDR3 residues: CASSQVSGPNQPQHF. The CDR3 DNA reads as TGCGCCAGCAGCCAAGTCTCCGGTCCCAATCAGCCCCAGCATTTT.